A selection of T cell receptor beta chains follows, all from one sample in a study of ipilimumab plus nivolumab after autologous stem cell transplantation. The method was immunoSEQ multiplex PCR; TCRdb's version includes in-frame clones alone and lacks a portion of them. Of tens of thousands of clones in the sample, about 83% were seen once. The starting material was PBMCs, obtained in a trial of ipilimumab plus nivolumab as post-transplant consolidation. These receptors all come from a male donor with diffuse large B-cell lymphoma. CDR3s include the opening cysteine and the closing phenylalanine or tryptophan. D genes are given only for firm matches. The listing skips clone size in some rows; elsewhere it reads once, few, many or a size class.

J | V | D | size | DNA | CDR3
TRBJ2-2 | TRBV5-1 | TRBD2 | . | TGCGCCAGCAGCAAGATGACGGGGGGGTCCACCGGGGAGCTGTTTTTT | CASSKMTGGSTGELFF
TRBJ1-2 | TRBV5-1 | . | . | TGCGCCAGCAGCTTACAACAGGGCAACTATGGCTACACCTTC | CASSLQQGNYGYTF
TRBJ1-5 | TRBV6-5 | TRBD1 | . | TGTGCCAGCGTAGACAGGGAAGATAATCAGCCCCAGCATTTT | CASVDREDNQPQHF
TRBJ2-7 | TRBV6-1 | . | . | TGTGCCAGCAGTGAAGTGGGCAGGTACTACGAGCAGTACTTC | CASSEVGRYYEQYF
TRBJ1-5 | TRBV4-2 | . | . | TGTGCCAGCAGCCACCCCGGGACCGGGGAGCCCCAGCATTTT | CASSHPGTGEPQHF
TRBJ2-1 | TRBV14 | TRBD2 | . | TGTGCCAGCAGCCTGAATAGCGGGGGGGCCGGCTACAATGAGCAGTTCTTC | CASSLNSGGAGYNEQFF
TRBJ2-2 | TRBV7-2 | . | . | TGTGCCAGCAGCTTAGCGCCGGGGGTGAACACCGGGGAGCTGTTTTTT | CASSLAPGVNTGELFF
TRBJ2-1 | TRBV11-2 | TRBD2 | few | TGTGCCAGCAGCTCACTAGCGGGGGCCAAGCACAATGAGCAGTTCTTC | CASSSLAGAKHNEQFF
TRBJ1-5 | TRBV19 | TRBD1 | . | TGTGCCAGTACCCCACCCGCCGGACAGGGTTGGAGGTCGCCCCAGCATTTT | CASTPPAGQGWRSPQHF
TRBJ2-7 | TRBV7-2 | TRBD1 | . | TGTGCCAGCAGCCCATCAACCGGGACAGTAACCTACGAGCAGTACTTC | CASSPSTGTVTYEQYF
TRBJ2-7 | TRBV29-1 | TRBD1 | once | TGCAGCGTTAACCGAGCCACAGGGGCCGAGCAGTACTTC | CSVNRATGAEQYF
TRBJ2-3 | TRBV19 | TRBD2 | once | TGTGCCAGTAGTATGGATCCGCGGGGGGGCCTCGAAGATACGCAGTATTTT | CASSMDPRGGLEDTQYF
TRBJ2-5 | TRBV18 | TRBD1 | few | TGTGCCAGCTCACCAGGGACAGGGCAGGAGACCCAGTACTTC | CASSPGTGQETQYF
TRBJ2-3 | TRBV18 | . | . | TGTGCCAGCTCACCAAGCAGGGAAACAGATACGCAGTATTTT | CASSPSRETDTQYF
TRBJ2-1 | TRBV6-5 | TRBD1 | few | TGTGCCAGTAAAGACAGGGGGGGAAAGAATGAGCAGTTCTTC | CASKDRGGKNEQFF
TRBJ2-3 | TRBV5-1 | TRBD1 | . | TGCGCCAGCAGCAGGGACAGGGGTCCGGCAGATACGCAGTATTTT | CASSRDRGPADTQYF
TRBJ2-3 | TRBV12-5 | TRBD2 | . | TGTGCTAGTGGTTACGCGGGGGGAGATACGCAGTATTTT | CASGYAGGDTQYF
TRBJ2-2 | TRBV7-9 | TRBD2 | . | TGTGCCAGCAGCCGGACGAGCGGGGTTATCACCGGGGAGCTGTTTTTT | CASSRTSGVITGELFF
TRBJ2-2 | TRBV9 | . | . | TGTGCCAGCAGCGCACTAGCCAACACCGGGGAGCTGTTTTTT | CASSALANTGELFF
TRBJ1-1 | TRBV10-3 | . | . | TGTGCCATCAGCCCCCTGGGGACCACCGTTTTCTTT | CAISPLGTTVFF
TRBJ1-2 | TRBV7-9 | . | . | TGTGCCAGCAGCTTACATACCCAACGGGGGAAAAATGGCTACACCTTC | CASSLHTQRGKNGYTF
TRBJ1-5 | TRBV7-2 | TRBD1 | . | TGTGCCAGCAGCTTAGGGGGACAGAATCAGCCCCAGCATTTT | CASSLGGQNQPQHF
TRBJ2-3 | TRBV25-1 | . | . | TGTGCCAGCAGTGAACGTCAGGATACGCAGTATTTT | CASSERQDTQYF
TRBJ2-7 | TRBV9 | TRBD1 | . | TGTGCCAGCAGCCCTAGAGCCCCCCGGACAGGGGGCGACGAGCAGTACTTC | CASSPRAPRTGGDEQYF
TRBJ1-2 | TRBV27 | . | . | TGTGCCAGCAGTTCCCGGGGCAAGGCGGGAGGCTATGGCTACACCTTC | CASSSRGKAGGYGYTF
TRBJ1-2 | TRBV5-6 | . | . | TGTGCCAGCAGCCTCAGGGAGTTTCTTTTGGGCTACACCTTC | CASSLREFLLGYTF
TRBJ2-6 | TRBV19 | . | . | TGTGCCAGTCACCGCGGGGGGGCCAACGTCCTGACTTTC | CASHRGGANVLTF